The 20 T cell receptor beta chains listed next were all sequenced from one sample in a study of long-term antiretroviral therapy in people with HIV. Run at survey level, the immunoSEQ assay was version v3.0. Produced via immunoSEQ multiplex PCR; TCRdb's table is partial and in-frame only. Of about 36,000 clones in the sample, less than 85% were seen once. This specimen consisted of unsorted PBMCs, obtained 3.4 years after starting antiretroviral therapy. All receptors come from a man aged 25 to 40 with HIV.

The chain has TRBV7-2 and TRBJ2-2, with D tentatively TRBD2 (6 bases). CDR1 and CDR2 (germline): SGHTA, FQGNSA. The CDR3 spans 15 residues. Trimming left V 7 bases short and J 3 bases short, with 15 bases between. The CDR3 sequence is CASTIRRGDTGELFF. The CDR3 coding sequence is TGTGCCAGCACTATCCGTCGCGGGGACACCGGGGAGCTGTTTTTT.

The chain's CDR3 is CASSVVGELTNGYTF. The CDR3 DNA is TGTGCCAGCAGCGTAGTAGGGGAACTAACTAATGGCTACACCTTC. This chain uses TRBV9 with TRBJ1-2, with a weak D call TRBD1 (5 bases). Germline assignment: CDR1 SGDLS and CDR2 YYNGEE. V lost 0 bases to trimming and J lost 6 bases, with 15 bases between them. CDR3 length: 15 residues. Variable domain in full (rest from reference TRBV9 and TRBJ1-2): DSGVTQTPKHLITATGQRVTLRCSPRSGDLSVYWYQQSLDQGLQFLIQYYNGEERAKGNILERFSAQQFPDLHSELNLSSLELGDSALYFCASSVVGELTNGYTFGSGTRLTVV.

The V gene is TRBV27, the J gene TRBJ2-7; perhaps TRBD1 as D (7 bases). CDR3 size: 16 residues. Per germline, CDR1 MNHEY and CDR2 SMNVEV (reference sequence). V was trimmed by 0 bases and J by 2 bases, leaving 14 bases between them. In DNA, the CDR3 is TGTGCCAGCAGTTTATCTTACGGGGGACAGACCTACGAGCAGTACTTC. Its translation: CASSLSYGGQTYEQYF.

The CDR3 region has the DNA TGTGCCAGCAGCAATGACAGGGTTGGGGCCAACGTCCTGACTTTC. Its translation is CASSNDRVGANVLTF. The chain has TRBV5-6 and TRBJ2-6, with 7 bases fitting TRBD1. Germline CDR1 and CDR2: SGHDT and YYEEEE. V lost 4 bases, J lost 3 bases, and 4 bases stayed unmatched. The CDR3 is made up of 15 amino acids.

This rearrangement joins TRBV6-5 to TRBJ2-5, with 7 bases matching TRBD2. CDR1 and CDR2 from the germline V gene are MNHEY and SVGAGI. The CDR3 totals 14 residues. The trim removed 7 bases at V and 2 bases at J, leaving 7 bases unmatched. In nucleotides, the CDR3 is TGTGCCAGCAATACGGCGGGAGCGCAAGAGACCCAGTACTTC. Its translation: CASNTAGAQETQYF.

The chain employs TRBV13 and TRBJ2-1; D assignment may be TRBD1 or TRBD2 (5 bases each). The CDR3 runs to 16 residues. Germline lookup yields CDR1 PRHDT and CDR2 FYEKMQ (reference sequence). V gave up 5 bases and J gave up 0 bases, with 14 bases separating them. CDR3 sequence: CASSTGTVSSYNEQFF. DNA of the CDR3: TGTGCCAGCAGCACTGGGACGGTGAGCTCCTACAATGAGCAGTTCTTC.

This clone was counted a single time. The chain links TRBV7-8 to TRBJ2-7; D remains unclear. V was trimmed by 6 bases and J by 4 bases, leaving 19 bases between them. Germline CDR1 reads SGHVS; CDR2 reads FQNEAQ. The CDR3 spans 15 residues. DNA of the CDR3: TGTGCCAGCAGTCCCGGGTGGGGAAGTATTTACGAGCAGTACTTC. It is translated as CASSPGWGSIYEQYF.

This chain joins TRBV7-9 and TRBJ2-1, with 10 bases identical to TRBD2. J gave up 8 bases and V 4 bases, and 5 bases lay outside the gene matches. Germline CDR1 and CDR2: SEHNR and FQNEAQ (reference sequence). This CDR3 has 14 residues. The CDR3 region is CASSSAGGRDEQFF. CDR3 DNA sequence: TGTGCCAGCAGCTCAGCGGGAGGGCGGGATGAGCAGTTCTTC.

This clone was seen a handful of times. The chain is built from TRBV29-1 and TRBJ2-1; D is ambiguous. Germline V gene sequence: CDR1 SQVTM, CDR2 ANQGSEA. This CDR3 has 15 amino acids. V was cut by 1 base and J by 7 bases, with 17 bases left in between. The CDR3 sequence is CSVEVLGVGRNEQFF. CDR3 nucleotides: TGCAGCGTTGAAGTGTTAGGAGTTGGTAGAAATGAGCAGTTCTTC.

This clone was seen more than once but under ten times. J is TRBJ1-4 and V is TRBV7-8; no reliable D call. The CDR3 consists of 13 residues. V gave up 7 bases and J gave up 8 bases, with 14 bases separating them. CDR1 is SGHVS, CDR2 FQNEAQ, per germline. The CDR3 region has the DNA TGTGCCAGCAAACCTCGCCCTAGGGAAAAACTGTTTTTT. This sequence encodes CASKPRPREKLFF.

This clone was counted only a few times. The rearrangement joins TRBV4-1 to TRBJ2-1, with D perhaps assigned TRBD1 or TRBD2 (5 bases each). V was cut by 4 bases and J by 9 bases, with 10 bases left in between. CDR3 length: 12 amino acids. CDR1 is MGHRA, CDR2 YSYEKL, per germline. CDR3 in DNA: TGCGCCAGCAGCCTAAATGGGGGTGAGCAGTTCTTC. It encodes CASSLNGGEQFF.

This sequence joins TRBV27 and TRBJ2-7, with TRBD2 identical over 8 bases. Germline V gives CDR1 MNHEY, CDR2 SMNVEV (reference sequence). The CDR3 totals 18 residues. V gave up 0 bases and J gave up 3 bases; unmatched junction bases: 13. Here the CDR3 DNA reads TGTGCCAGCAGTTTATCGTCAATAAACATAGCGGGGCACTACGAGCAGTACTTC. This encodes CASSLSSINIAGHYEQYF.

In its sample, this clone was seen once. This chain connects TRBV6-6 to TRBJ1-1; a weak D match, TRBD1 (5 bases). This CDR3 region has 14 residues. Germline V CDR1 and CDR2: MNHNY, SVGAGI (reference sequence). Trimming took off 7 bases at V and 1 base at J, with 13 bases between the two ends. In DNA form, the CDR3 reads TGTGCCAGCACCCCCGACAGTCGGAACACTGAAGCTTTCTTT. Translation gives CASTPDSRNTEAFF.

This clone has a single count. The V call is TRBV5-1, the J call TRBJ2-1, with 8 bases fitting TRBD2. The junction had 16 bases not matched to a gene; V was cut back by 6 bases and J by 8 bases. Germline-derived CDR1 and CDR2 are SGHRS and YFSETQ. The CDR3 is 16 residues long. CDR3 residues: CASNLPSGAGGDEQFF. The CDR3 region has the DNA TGCGCCAGCAACTTACCCTCGGGGGCGGGAGGTGATGAGCAGTTCTTC.

V is TRBV11-3 and J is TRBJ2-7; 13 nucleotides agree with TRBD2. The CDR3 spans 18 residues. Trimming at V came to 2 bases and at J to 5 bases, leaving 12 bases not matched to a gene. CDR1 and CDR2 from the germline V gene are SGHNT and YENEEA. The CDR3 DNA follows: TGTGCCAGCAGCTTAAAACCTACTAGCGGGAGGGCCCTTAACGAGCAGTACTTC. As protein: CASSLKPTSGRALNEQYF.

Only a few counts were recorded for this clone. This sequence joins TRBV5-1 and TRBJ1-2, with D unclear. The V end lost 5 bases, the J end lost 5 bases, and 13 bases lay between the germline ends. This CDR3 region has 13 residues. Germline lookup yields CDR1 SGHRS and CDR2 YFSETQ. The CDR3 region is CASRLETLYGYTF. The CDR3 DNA follows: TGCGCCAGCAGACTAGAGACTCTTTATGGCTACACCTTC.

This clone has only a few counts. The genes are TRBV27 and TRBJ2-7; 9 positions agree with TRBD1. The CDR3 sequence is 14 residues long. V shed 5 bases and J 3 bases; nucleotides not matched to a gene: 5. CDR1 is MNHEY and CDR2 is SMNVEV in the germline V gene (reference sequence). The CDR3 is CASSLWTGDYEQYF. DNA for the CDR3: TGTGCCAGCAGTCTCTGGACAGGGGACTACGAGCAGTACTTC.

The chain couples TRBV2 to TRBJ2-3, with D maybe TRBD1 (5 bases). The V gene's germline CDR1 is SNHLY and CDR2 FYNNEI. The ends were cut back, 6 bases at V and 10 bases at J, with 26 bases in the middle. This CDR3 comprises 16 residues. The CDR3 spells CASSRNTGHSIGAQYF. The CDR3 coding sequence is TGTGCCAGCAGCCGAAACACAGGACACTCCATTGGAGCGCAGTATTTT.

The genes are TRBV6-6 and TRBJ1-5; D is unclear. CDR1 is MNHNY and CDR2 is SVGAGI in the germline V gene (reference sequence). This CDR3 is 13 amino acids long. The V and J ends lost 7 bases and 1 base respectively, with 8 bases between them. The CDR3 sequence is CASNPDSNQPQHF. The CDR3 DNA reads as TGTGCCAGCAACCCGGACAGCAATCAGCCCCAGCATTTT.

This CDR3 is CASSPRNLITSTDTQYF. For the CDR3, the DNA is TGTGCCAGCAGCCCCAGGAATCTAATCACTAGCACAGATACGCAGTATTTT. This chain connects TRBV7-9 to TRBJ2-3; no clear D. The V end was cut by 5 bases, the J end by 0 bases, with 18 bases between. The germline CDR1 and CDR2 sequences are SEHNR and FQNEAQ (reference sequence). CDR3 size: 17 residues.